This note documents a single T cell receptor (beta chain) sequence. From germline, CDR1 is SGHKS and CDR2 YYEKEE (reference sequence). This CDR3 has 16 residues. V lost 3 bases and J lost 3, with 15 bases in between. Method: immunoSEQ multiplex PCR; TCRdb's copy keeps in-frame clones and lacks some. The profile shows fewer than 200,000 clones, 70% to 90% of them singletons. The data belong to a study of blood T cell repertoires in COVID-19. Overall study context: The study drew acute and convalescent COVID-19 samples from the United States, Italy and Spain. T cells, B-cell-depleted T cells, or PBMCs provided the cDNA or gDNA that served as material.

The chain couples TRBV5-5 to TRBJ2-2; D might be TRBD1 (5 bases). The clonotype was recovered from a man in his sixties who had recovered from COVID-19. Sequences were obtained from peripheral blood. The CDR3 nucleotides read TGTGCCAGCAGCTGGCGCCCCGACAGATACACCGGGGAGCTGTTTTTT. This gives the protein CASSWRPDRYTGELFF.